The 30 T cell receptor beta chains below all came from one sample that was sequenced in a study of blood T cell repertoires in COVID-19. The assay was immunoSEQ multiplex PCR, and TCRdb's table has in-frame clones only and misses some. The sample records 100,000 or so clones, almost 80% being singletons. Input material: peripheral blood. Receptors were obtained from a man aged 70-80 years with active or convalescent COVID-19.

The V call is TRBV5-8, the J call TRBJ2-7, with D uncertain. The V gene's germline CDR1 is SGHTS and CDR2 YDEGEE. Trimming pared 0 bases from V and 0 bases from J, leaving 10 bases between. There are 15 residues in the CDR3. The DNA for the CDR3 is TGTGCCAGCAGCTTGGGCAGGTTAAGCTCCTACGAGCAGTACTTC. Amino acids: CASSLGRLSSYEQYF.

The chain combines TRBV24-1 with TRBJ2-3; 12 nucleotides agree with TRBD2. This CDR3 is built from 14 residues. V lost 4 bases and J lost 7; bases outside the gene matches: 2. CDR1 and CDR2 (germline): KGHDR, SFDVKD. As DNA, the CDR3 is TGTGCCACCAGTGACCTAGCGGGAGGGTATACGCAGTATTTT. This sequence encodes CATSDLAGGYTQYF.

This clone appeared once. J is TRBJ1-2 and V is TRBV27; a possible D gene is TRBD1 (6 bases). V gave up 6 bases and J gave up 3 bases, with 8 bases separating them. CDR1 and CDR2 from the germline V gene are MNHEY and SMNVEV (reference sequence). This CDR3 comprises 12 residues. The CDR3 sequence is CASSDRYYGYTF. The CDR3 DNA reads TGTGCCAGCAGCGACAGGTACTATGGCTACACCTTC.

The chain is built from TRBV5-4 and TRBJ1-2; perhaps TRBD1 as D (5 bases). V was clipped by 0 bases and J by 4 bases, with 10 bases between them. Germline loops: CDR1 SGHNT, CDR2 YYREEE (reference sequence). CDR3 length: 14 amino acids. The CDR3: CASSLVGDSYGYTF. DNA for the CDR3: TGTGCCAGCAGCTTGGTTGGGGACTCCTATGGCTACACCTTC.

This sequence joins TRBV2 and TRBJ1-4, with 7 bases aligning to TRBD1. CDR3 length equals 15 residues. V lost 6 bases and J lost 8; bases outside the gene matches: 12. Looked up from germline, CDR1 is SNHLY and CDR2 is FYNNEI. The CDR3 sequence is CASSPRQGDFEKLFF. CDR3 nucleotides: TGTGCCAGCAGCCCCCGACAGGGTGACTTCGAAAAACTGTTTTTT.

The chain has TRBV5-6 and TRBJ1-5; D might be TRBD1 (5 bases). V was trimmed by 3 bases and J by 6 bases, leaving 13 bases between them. Germline V lookup: CDR1 SGHDT, CDR2 YYEEEE. The CDR3 is made up of 14 amino acids. The CDR3: CASSSQGSRQPQHF. The CDR3 nucleotides are TGTGCCAGCAGCTCGCAGGGTTCCCGTCAGCCCCAGCATTTT. Variable domain in full (rest from reference TRBV5-6 and TRBJ1-5): DAGVTQSPTHLIKTRGQQVTLRCSPKSGHDTVSWYQQALGQGPQFIFQYYEEEERQRGNFPDRFSGHQFPNYSSELNVNALLLGDSALYLCASSSQGSRQPQHFGDGTRLSIL.

The rearrangement joins TRBV19 to TRBJ1-2; D is undetermined. This CDR3 is 12 amino acids long. The germline CDR1 and CDR2 sequences are LNHDA and SQIVND (reference sequence). V lost 5 bases, J lost 8 bases, and 12 bases lay in between. The CDR3 bases are TGTGCCAGTAGTTTACAGAATGCGGGCTACACCTTC. It is translated as CASSLQNAGYTF.

J is TRBJ2-5 and V is TRBV6-5, with TRBD2 as a possible D gene (5 bases). The CDR3 runs to 13 residues. The germline V and J ends were trimmed by 4 bases and 5 bases, with 11 bases remaining between them. Germline V gene lookup returns CDR1 MNHEY and CDR2 SVGAGI. CDR3 loop: CASSSLPGETQYF. The DNA of the CDR3 is TGTGCCAGCAGTTCGCTACCGGGGGAGACCCAGTACTTC.

J is TRBJ1-2 and V is TRBV7-3; 10 nucleotides line up with TRBD1. The CDR3 length is 13 residues. The V and J ends lost 2 bases and 7 bases, in that order; junction bases with no gene match: 1. In germline, CDR1 is SGHTA, CDR2 FQGTGA. DNA of the CDR3: TGTGCCAGCAGCTTAGGGACAGGGGCTGGCTACACCTTC. Its translation is CASSLGTGAGYTF. The entire variable domain, with the rest obtained from reference TRBV7-3 and TRBJ1-2, is as follows: GAGVSQTPSNKVTEKGKYVELRCDPISGHTALYWYRQSLGQGPEFLIYFQGTGAADDSGLPNDRFFAVRPEGSVSTLKIQRTERGDSAVYLCASSLGTGAGYTFGSGTRLTVV.

This chain joins TRBV6-6 and TRBJ1-5; D gene uncertain. The CDR3 runs 12 residues. Between the trimmed V and J ends, which lost 11 bases and 5 bases, there was a span of 13 bases. CDR1 and CDR2 from the germline V gene are MNHNY and SVGAGI (reference sequence). The CDR3 loop is CARLGGDQPQHF. The CDR3 region has the DNA TGTGCCCGCCTGGGCGGGGATCAGCCCCAGCATTTT.

The rearrangement uses TRBV12-5 and TRBJ2-1; TRBD1 agrees at 7 bases. Germline V gene lookup returns CDR1 LGHNT and CDR2 FRNRAP. The CDR3 contains 14 residues. Trimming cost V 1 base and J 6 bases; bases outside gene matches: 3. CDR3 in amino acids: CASGLGTGFNEQFF. The CDR3 DNA is TGTGCTAGTGGTTTGGGGACAGGTTTCAATGAGCAGTTCTTC.

This clone has more than one count but fewer than ten. This sequence joins TRBV3-1 (or the pseudogene TRBV3-2) and TRBJ2-7; D might be TRBD2 (5 bases). The ends were cut back, 6 bases at V and 3 bases at J, with 9 bases in the middle. The germline V gene encodes CDR1 LGHDT and CDR2 YNNKEL (reference sequence). This CDR3 has 12 residues. Here the CDR3 DNA reads TGTGCCAGCAGGAAAGGGAGCTACGAGCAGTACTTC. Its protein product is CASRKGSYEQYF.

This sequence joins TRBV2 and TRBJ1-2, with a possible D match to TRBD1 (5 bases). The CDR3 length is 14 residues. In germline, CDR1 is SNHLY, CDR2 FYNNEI. V lost 1 base and J lost 3, with 9 bases in between. In DNA form, the CDR3 reads TGTGCCAGCAGTGAAGGGAGGGGAGACTATGGCTACACCTTC. Residues: CASSEGRGDYGYTF.

The J gene is TRBJ2-1, the V gene TRBV28; TRBD1 agrees at 12 bases. Germline V gene sequence: CDR1 MDHEN, CDR2 SYDVKM. V lost 2 bases, J lost 6 bases, and 2 bases stayed unmatched. This CDR3 is 15 amino acids long. This CDR3 reads CASSLGGQGANEQFF. DNA of the CDR3: TGTGCCAGCAGTTTAGGGGGACAGGGGGCCAATGAGCAGTTCTTC.

This clone is a singleton in its sample. This rearrangement joins TRBV28 to TRBJ1-5; a weak D match, TRBD1 (5 bases). The CDR3 runs 14 residues. Germline V gene lookup returns CDR1 MDHEN and CDR2 SYDVKM. Trimming removed 3 bases from V and 7 bases from J, with 13 bases in between. DNA for the CDR3: TGTGCCAGCAGTTTGGGGGGTTTAGGGCAGCCCCAGCATTTT. Protein sequence: CASSLGGLGQPQHF.

This chain joins TRBV27 and TRBJ1-2; 7 bases fit TRBD1. CDR1 is MNHEY, CDR2 SMNVEV, per germline (reference sequence). J lost 7 bases, V lost 8 bases, and 10 bases had no gene match. This CDR3 is built from 13 residues. Here the CDR3 reads CASRWGQKSGYTF. The CDR3 bases are TGTGCCAGCCGGTGGGGACAGAAGTCTGGCTACACCTTC.

This chain connects TRBV29-1 to TRBJ2-7, with TRBD2 matching over 7 bases. The CDR3 has 12 residues. From germline, CDR1 is SQVTM and CDR2 ANQGSEA. Trimming removed 6 bases from V and 2 bases from J; junction bases left unmatched: 4. CDR3 DNA sequence: TGCAGCGTGGAGCGGGACCCCTACGAGCAGTACTTC. Its protein is CSVERDPYEQYF.

The chain employs TRBV28 and TRBJ1-1; maybe TRBD1 (5 bases). The CDR3 consists of 14 residues. V lost 6 bases to trimming and J lost 7 bases, with 18 bases between them. Germline-derived CDR1 and CDR2 are MDHEN and SYDVKM. The chain's CDR3 is CASRVRGGGLEAFF. CDR3 coding DNA: TGTGCCAGCAGGGTGAGGGGCGGGGGACTTGAAGCTTTCTTT.

The chain links TRBV6-5 to TRBJ1-2; 9 bases fit TRBD1. The germline V gene encodes CDR1 MNHEY and CDR2 SVGAGI. J was trimmed by 5 bases and V by 4 bases; bases with no gene match: 5. CDR3 size: 14 residues. The CDR3 protein is CASSSDDRGYGYTF. CDR3 DNA sequence: TGTGCCAGCAGTTCCGATGACAGGGGGTATGGCTACACCTTC.

The rearrangement uses TRBV5-4 and TRBJ2-5; D may be TRBD2 (6 bases). CDR1 and CDR2 (germline): SGHNT, YYREEE (reference sequence). V shed 3 bases and J shed 5 bases, with 23 bases lying between them. CDR3 length: 17 amino acids. The CDR3 region is CASSSRAAGPAGETQYF. The CDR3 nucleotides read TGTGCCAGCAGCTCGAGGGCAGCGGGTCCGGCCGGGGAGACCCAGTACTTC.

The chain recombines TRBV28 with TRBJ1-1; a possible D gene is TRBD1 (6 bases). CDR1 and CDR2 (germline): MDHEN, SYDVKM. V was pared by 5 bases and J by 2 bases, with 12 bases between. CDR3 length: 14 residues. The CDR3 protein is CASSRPGHNTEAFF. The CDR3 DNA sequence: TGTGCCAGCAGTCGGCCGGGACACAACACTGAAGCTTTCTTT.

J is TRBJ2-1 and V is TRBV4-1, with 9 bases identical to TRBD2. The CDR3 runs 16 residues. With V trimmed by 4 bases and J by 6 bases, 10 bases remained unmatched. Germline CDR1 is MGHRA and CDR2 is YSYEKL. Here the CDR3 reads CASSLPGLALGNEQFF. For the CDR3, the DNA is TGCGCCAGCAGCCTACCGGGACTAGCTTTAGGCAATGAGCAGTTCTTC.

Ten or more counts support this clone. The rearrangement joins TRBV7-2 to TRBJ2-7; TRBD1 matches at 11 bases. V lost 6 bases and J lost 2; bases outside the gene matches: 6. The CDR3 extends over 15 amino acids. Germline V gene lookup returns CDR1 SGHTA and CDR2 FQGNSA. CDR3 coding DNA: TGTGCCAGCAGAGAAGGACAGGGGGCCCCCTACGAGCAGTACTTC. Protein product: CASREGQGAPYEQYF.

This rearrangement joins TRBV27 to TRBJ1-1; 9 bases are a match to TRBD1. The CDR3 consists of 16 residues. The junction had 2 bases not matched to a gene; V was cut back by 0 bases and J by 0 bases. Germline CDR1 reads MNHEY; CDR2 reads SMNVEV (reference sequence). The CDR3 here is CASSLSGTGLNTEAFF. As DNA, the CDR3 is TGTGCCAGCAGTTTATCGGGGACAGGGTTGAACACTGAAGCTTTCTTT.

The J gene is TRBJ1-5, the V gene TRBV25-1; 9 nucleotides match TRBD1. The CDR3 is 16 residues long. V trimming: 4 bases; J trimming: 4 bases; junction bases outside the gene matches: 8. Germline values: CDR1 MGHDK, CDR2 SYGVNS. The CDR3 region is CASSATGTGMNQPQHF. The CDR3 region has the DNA TGTGCCAGCAGTGCTACCGGGACAGGGATGAATCAGCCCCAGCATTTT.

DNA of the CDR3: TGTGCCAGCAAATCTAGCGGGGTCCCCGAGCAGTACTTC. Translating it yields CASKSSGVPEQYF. The rearrangement links TRBV4-2 to TRBJ2-7; the match to TRBD2 covers 9 bases. V was pared by 7 bases and J by 6 bases, with 7 bases of the junction left unmatched. Germline V gives CDR1 LGHNA, CDR2 YNFKEQ. The CDR3 contains 13 residues.

V gene TRBV5-1 combines with J gene TRBJ1-4, with TRBD1 matching over 11 bases. The V and J ends lost 4 bases and 3 bases, in that order; junction bases with no gene match: 5. There are 16 residues in the CDR3. Germline V CDR1 and CDR2: SGHRS, YFSETQ. In DNA, the CDR3 is TGCGCCAGCAGCGCCGGGACAGGGGGAGCTAATGAAAAACTGTTTTTT. Encoded protein: CASSAGTGGANEKLFF.

The chain has TRBV27 and TRBJ1-2; 11 nucleotides line up with TRBD1. CDR1 and CDR2 from the germline V gene are MNHEY and SMNVEV (reference sequence). V dropped 6 bases and J dropped 4; count of bases not matched to a gene: 1. The CDR3 loop spans 13 amino acids. DNA for the CDR3: TGTGCCAGCAGGGGGACAGGGGGCTATGGCTACACCTTC. Its protein is CASRGTGGYGYTF.

This chain uses TRBV5-1 with TRBJ2-2; a possible D gene is TRBD1 (5 bases). CDR1 and CDR2 from the germline V gene are SGHRS and YFSETQ. V was shortened by 0 bases and J by 0 bases, with 6 bases between the two germline ends. CDR3 length equals 15 residues. In DNA, the CDR3 is TGCGCCAGCAGCTTGGCAGGGACGAACACCGGGGAGCTGTTTTTT. This translates into CASSLAGTNTGELFF.

The chain combines TRBV11-2 with TRBJ2-7; the match to TRBD2 covers 7 bases. Trimming removed 4 bases from V and 6 bases from J; junction bases left unmatched: 6. There are 13 residues in the CDR3. Germline assignment: CDR1 SGHAT and CDR2 FQNNGV. The CDR3 DNA follows: TGTGCCAGCAGCTCAGGAGGGGAGGGCGAGCAGTACTTC. Its translation: CASSSGGEGEQYF.